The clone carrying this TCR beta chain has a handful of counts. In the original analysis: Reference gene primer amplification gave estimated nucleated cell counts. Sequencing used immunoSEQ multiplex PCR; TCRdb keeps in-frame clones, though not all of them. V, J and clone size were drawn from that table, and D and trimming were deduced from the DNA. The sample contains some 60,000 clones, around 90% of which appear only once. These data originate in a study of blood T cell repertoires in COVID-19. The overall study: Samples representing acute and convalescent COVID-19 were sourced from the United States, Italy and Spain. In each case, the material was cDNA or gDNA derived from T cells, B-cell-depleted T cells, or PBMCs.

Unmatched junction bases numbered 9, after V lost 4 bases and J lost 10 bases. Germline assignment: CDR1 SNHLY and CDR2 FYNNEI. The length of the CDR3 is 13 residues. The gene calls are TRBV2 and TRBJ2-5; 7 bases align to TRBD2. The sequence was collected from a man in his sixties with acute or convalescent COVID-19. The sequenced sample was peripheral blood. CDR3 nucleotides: TGTGCCAGCAGTGTTTCTAGCGGCTGGATCCAGTACTTC. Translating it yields CASSVSSGWIQYF.